A single sample gave rise to the 21 T cell receptor beta chains below, sequenced in a study of shared clonotypes between healthy human individuals. Generated by immunoSEQ multiplex PCR, the TCRdb table keeps only in-frame clones and is missing some. The data show roughly 2 million clones, around 95% seen once. The specimen was naive CD4+ T cells sorted from blood. Subset in this sample: CD45RA+ positively selected. All receptors derive from a man younger than 35 in good health.

This chain links TRBV7-2 with TRBJ2-2; possible D gene TRBD1, 6 bases. The length of the CDR3 is 15 residues. The germline gives CDR1 SGHTA, CDR2 FQGNSA. Deletions cut 3 bases from V and 5 bases from J, with 13 bases between. The CDR3 DNA reads as TGTGCCAGCAGCTTTGACAGGACCCGGACCGGGGAGCTGTTTTTT. Translating gives CASSFDRTRTGELFF.

The chain joins TRBV19 to TRBJ1-2, with D perhaps TRBD1 (5 bases). Germline V lookup: CDR1 LNHDA, CDR2 SQIVND (reference sequence). Deletions cut 0 bases from V and 5 bases from J, with 13 bases between. The CDR3 covers 15 residues. The CDR3 nucleotides are TGTGCCAGTAGTATAGAGGCAGGGAAGGAGTATGGCTACACCTTC. This sequence encodes CASSIEAGKEYGYTF.

This chain uses TRBV7-2 with TRBJ2-1; D not resolved. With 4 bases removed from V and 4 bases from J, the gap between germline ends came to 11 bases. CDR1 is SGHTA and CDR2 is FQGNSA in the germline V gene. The CDR3 is 14 amino acids. CDR3 bases: TGTGCCAGCAGCTCCGACTCATGGTACAATGAGCAGTTCTTC. This encodes CASSSDSWYNEQFF.

The gene calls are TRBV2 and TRBJ1-2, with D maybe TRBD1 (6 bases). With 7 bases removed from V and 7 bases from J, the gap between germline ends came to 10 bases. The germline gives CDR1 SNHLY, CDR2 FYNNEI. The CDR3 extends over 11 amino acids. The CDR3, as DNA: TGTGCCAGCAAGGGGGACCGTGGCTACACCTTC. This gives the protein CASKGDRGYTF.

This chain uses TRBV2 with TRBJ1-6; D is possibly TRBD1 (6 bases). The V and J ends lost 2 bases and 16 bases respectively, with 9 bases between them. The CDR3 spans 11 residues. Germline CDR1 is SNHLY and CDR2 is FYNNEI. Here the CDR3 reads CASSERDKLHF. The CDR3 nucleotides read TGTGCCAGCAGTGAAAGGGACAAACTCCACTTT.

The chain joins TRBV7-2 to TRBJ2-5; 8 bases agree with TRBD1. The CDR3 is made up of 15 amino acids. With V trimmed by 2 bases and J by 4 bases, 6 bases remained unmatched. Germline CDR1 reads SGHTA; CDR2 reads FQGNSA. CDR3 nucleotides: TGTGCCAGCAGCTTAAGGCAGGGGGCCCGAGAGACCCAGTACTTC. Protein sequence: CASSLRQGARETQYF. Using reference TRBV7-2 and TRBJ2-5 for the parts outside the CDR3, the full variable domain is GAGVSQSPSNKVTEKGKDVELRCDPISGHTALYWYRQSLGQGLEFLIYFQGNSAPDKSGLPSDRFSAERTGGSVSTLTIQRTQQEDSAVYLCASSLRQGARETQYFGPGTRLLVL.

This rearrangement joins TRBV2 to TRBJ1-1, with D maybe TRBD1 (6 bases). V was shortened by 2 bases and J by 0 bases, with 7 bases between the two germline ends. The germline CDR1 and CDR2 sequences are SNHLY and FYNNEI. CDR3 length: 14 amino acids. This CDR3 reads CASSEQGMNTEAFF. CDR3 sequence (DNA): TGTGCCAGCAGTGAACAGGGGATGAACACTGAAGCTTTCTTT. The whole variable domain, filled in from reference TRBV2 and TRBJ1-1, reads EPEVTQTPSHQVTQMGQEVILRCVPISNHLYFYWYRQILGQKVEFLVSFYNNEISEKSEIFDDQFSVERPDGSNFTLKIRSTKLEDSAMYFCASSEQGMNTEAFFGQGTRLTVV.

The V gene is TRBV18, the J gene TRBJ2-7; 7 bases fit TRBD1. Germline CDR1 KGHSH, CDR2 LQKENI. V lost 1 base to trimming and J lost 4 bases; unmatched junction nucleotides: 7. The CDR3 consists of 15 residues. CDR3 sequence reads: CASSPLVGQLYEQYF. DNA of the CDR3: TGTGCCAGCTCACCACTAGTGGGACAGCTGTACGAGCAGTACTTC.

The chain is built from TRBV4-3 and TRBJ1-6, with D hard to call. V lost 0 bases and J lost 2, with 14 bases in between. Germline V gene lookup returns CDR1 LGHNA and CDR2 YSLEER. CDR3 length equals 18 residues. The chain's CDR3 is CASSQEMAVATYNSPLHF. In DNA, the CDR3 is TGCGCCAGCAGCCAAGAAATGGCGGTCGCAACCTATAATTCACCCCTCCACTTT.

J is TRBJ2-5 and V is TRBV18; D uncertain. The CDR3 runs to 12 residues. Germline values: CDR1 KGHSH, CDR2 LQKENI. V lost 9 bases and J lost 0, with 8 bases in between. CDR3 amino acids: CASSSNQETQYF. As DNA, the CDR3 is TGTGCCAGTTCAAGTAACCAAGAGACCCAGTACTTC.

This clone was seen just once. The chain's CDR3 is CASGLGVAPVTTNYGYTF. CDR3 nucleotides: TGTGCTAGTGGTTTGGGGGTGGCGCCGGTCACAACTAACTATGGCTACACCTTC. This sequence joins TRBV12-5 and TRBJ1-2, with D hard to call. Germline V lookup: CDR1 LGHNT, CDR2 FRNRAP. V lost 1 base and J lost 0, with 18 bases in between. This CDR3 has 18 amino acids.

The chain joins TRBV18 to TRBJ1-2; D may be TRBD1 (6 bases). This CDR3 contains 17 residues. Germline CDR1 reads KGHSH; CDR2 reads LQKENI. V lost 1 base and J lost 3, with 18 bases in between. This CDR3 is CASSPRPGTPPDYGYTF. For the CDR3, the DNA is TGTGCCAGCTCACCACGCCCCGGGACACCCCCGGACTATGGCTACACCTTC.

The genes are TRBV11-2 and TRBJ2-1; 8 nucleotides align to TRBD1. The length of the CDR3 is 15 residues. The V gene's germline CDR1 is SGHAT and CDR2 FQNNGV. With 5 bases clipped from V and 2 bases from J, the junction kept 5 bases outside the gene matches. CDR3 nucleotides: TGTGCCAGCAGCCTCCAGGGGGCTGCCTACAATGAGCAGTTCTTC. It codes for CASSLQGAAYNEQFF.

The V gene is TRBV30, the J gene TRBJ2-1; 7 bases match TRBD2. After removal of 4 bases from V and 4 bases from J, the junction contained 7 bases not matched to a gene. The CDR3 contains 14 residues. Germline V CDR1 and CDR2: GTSNPN, SVGIG (reference sequence). CDR3 region: CAWNGLADYNEQFF. The CDR3 coding sequence is TGTGCCTGGAACGGGCTAGCGGATTACAATGAGCAGTTCTTC.

The chain joins TRBV5-1 to TRBJ2-3, with D possibly TRBD2 on 5 matching bases. The germline gives CDR1 SGHRS, CDR2 YFSETQ. CDR3 length equals 13 residues. Between the trimmed V and J ends, which lost 10 bases and 2 bases, there was a span of 14 bases. The CDR3 DNA reads TGCGCCGCGGGCTCTGGGTCCACAGATACGCAGTATTTT. This codes for CAAGSGSTDTQYF. Supplemented by reference TRBV5-1 and TRBJ2-3, the full variable domain reads KAGVTQTPRYLIKTRGQQVTLSCSPISGHRSVSWYQQTPGQGLQFLFEYFSETQRNKGNFPGRFSGRQFSNSRSEMNVSTLELGDSALYLCAAGSGSTDTQYFGPGTRLTVL.

The chain combines TRBV28 with TRBJ2-2; D gene ambiguous. CDR1 is MDHEN, CDR2 SYDVKM, per germline. This CDR3 spans 15 amino acids. V gave up 6 bases and J gave up 4 bases, with 15 bases separating them. Written as DNA, the CDR3 is TGTGCCAGCAGCCGAACGAGTGCTAGCACCGGGGAGCTGTTTTTT. Amino acid sequence: CASSRTSASTGELFF. The full variable domain, completed using reference TRBV28 and TRBJ2-2, is DVKVTQSSRYLVKRTGEKVFLECVQDMDHENMFWYRQDPGLGLRLIYFSYDVKMKEKGDIPEGYSVSREKKERFSLILESASTNQTSMYLCASSRTSASTGELFFGEGSRLTVL.

CDR3 nucleotide sequence: TGTGCCAGCTCACCGTCAAGACAGGGCGACACCGGGGAGCTGTTTTTT. Its protein is CASSPSRQGDTGELFF. The chain carries TRBV18 and TRBJ2-2, with 7 bases matching TRBD1. Trimming cost V 3 bases and J 3 bases; bases outside gene matches: 7. The CDR3 runs 16 residues. Germline assignment: CDR1 KGHSH and CDR2 LQKENI.

This clone was seen once. The V gene is TRBV19, the J gene TRBJ1-6, with a possible D match to TRBD1 (6 bases). The CDR3 consists of 16 residues. Germline loops: CDR1 LNHDA, CDR2 SQIVND (reference sequence). Trimming stripped 0 bases from V and 7 bases from J, with 13 bases between. CDR3 residues: CASSIDQGTHNSPLHF. CDR3 coding DNA: TGTGCCAGTAGTATAGATCAGGGGACACACAATTCACCCCTCCACTTT.

The chain uses TRBV7-2 and TRBJ1-3; TRBD1 agrees at 9 bases. In germline, CDR1 is SGHTA, CDR2 FQGNSA. V gave up 5 bases and J gave up 9 bases; unmatched junction bases: 5. This CDR3 contains 13 residues. In nucleotides, the CDR3 is TGTGCCAGCAGCCGGGACAGGGTTACCACCATATATTTT. Translated, it gives CASSRDRVTTIYF.

A single count supports this clone. The chain combines TRBV15 with TRBJ2-7; D is tentatively TRBD1 or TRBD2 (5 bases each). V gave up 5 bases and J gave up 2 bases, with 10 bases separating them. This CDR3 has 13 amino acids. Looked up from germline, CDR1 is LNHNV and CDR2 is YYDKDF (reference sequence). CDR3 sequence: CATSDGTPYEQYF. The CDR3 nucleotides are TGTGCCACCAGCGACGGGACCCCCTACGAGCAGTACTTC.

The CDR3 sequence is CASSEGVGSNQPQHF. DNA for the CDR3: TGTGCCAGCAGTGAAGGGGTGGGTAGCAATCAGCCCCAGCATTTT. This chain joins TRBV6-1 and TRBJ1-5; D is ambiguous. V lost 1 base to trimming and J lost 0 bases, with 7 bases between them. The germline V gene has CDR1 MNHNS and CDR2 SASEGT. The CDR3 runs 15 residues.